Listed below are T cell receptor beta chains from one sample, sequenced in a study of shared clonotypes between healthy human individuals. Only in-frame clones appear in the TCRdb table, and some are missing; sequencing was by immunoSEQ multiplex PCR. The profile shows some 240,000 clones, 50% to 80% of them singletons. Sequencing was carried out using memory CD4+ T cells sorted from blood. The source of these receptors is a man aged 25-45 years in good health. The CDR3 runs from the conserved cysteine through the conserved F or W. The order of the fields is V gene, D gene, J gene, clone size, CDR3 DNA, CDR3 protein. D genes are given only for firm matches. For some rows the clone size is stated as once, few or many, or as a class when expanded; others skip it.

TRBV10-3	-	TRBJ2-5	-	TGTGCCATCAGTGACGAGGGAAAGACCCAGTACTTC	CAISDEGKTQYF
TRBV28	TRBD1	TRBJ2-7	-	TGTGCCAGCAGAAACTTTGGGACAGGCGGCGAGCAGTACTTC	CASRNFGTGGEQYF
TRBV2	TRBD2	TRBJ2-2	-	TGTGCCAGCAGTGAGCGCGGGAGGGCCTACGGGGAGCTGTTTTTT	CASSERGRAYGELFF
TRBV9	-	TRBJ2-2	-	TGTGCCAGCAGCGTAGTAGATTCCGGGGAGCTGTTTTTT	CASSVVDSGELFF
TRBV7-8	TRBD2	TRBJ2-7	-	TGTGCCAGCAGTTCGAGCGGGAGGGCCGCCTACGAGCAGTACTTC	CASSSSGRAAYEQYF
TRBV27	-	TRBJ1-5	-	TGTGCCAGCAGTATAAACTCAGGGGTAAGCAATCAGCCCCAGCATTTT	CASSINSGVSNQPQHF
TRBV6-4	-	TRBJ2-3	-	TGTGCCAGCAGTGACTCCGAATGGGCTAGCGGCACAGATACGCAGTATTTT	CASSDSEWASGTDTQYF
TRBV30	-	TRBJ1-1	once	TGTGCCTGGAGCCCCAGGTCCAACACTGAAGCTTTCTTT	CAWSPRSNTEAFF
TRBV2	-	TRBJ1-4	-	TGTGCCAGCTCCGGGGTAGCCGAAAAACTGTTTTTT	CASSGVAEKLFF
TRBV9	-	TRBJ2-2	-	TGTGCCAGCAGCCCGTTTGGGGGCGTCACCGGGGAGCTGTTTTTT	CASSPFGGVTGELFF
TRBV25-1	TRBD1	TRBJ1-4	many	TGTGCCAGCAGTCCGACAGGGGGGAGTGAAAAACTGTTTTTT	CASSPTGGSEKLFF
TRBV7-9	-	TRBJ2-4	-	TGTGCCAGCAGCTCGTTAAACATTCAGTACTTC	CASSSLNIQYF
TRBV7-5	-	TRBJ2-1	-	TGTGTCAGAAGCCCGCCCCTCATCATTTTCGACAATGAGCAGTTCTTC	CVRSPPLIIFDNEQFF
TRBV11-2	-	TRBJ1-1	once	TGTGCCAGCAGCTCGACTATGAACACTGAAGCTTTCTTT	CASSSTMNTEAFF
TRBV28	-	TRBJ2-3	many	TGTGCCAGCAGCTGTTTCCCCCCCCAGGTAGCGGAGTGCACAGATACGCAGTATTTT	CASSCFPPQVAECTDTQYF
TRBV5-5	-	TRBJ2-3	-	TGTGCCAGCAGCGAGAACACAGATACGCAGTATTTT	CASSENTDTQYF
TRBV6-1	-	TRBJ2-7	-	TGTGCCAGCGACAGAAACTCCTACGAGCAGTACTTC	CASDRNSYEQYF
TRBV9	-	TRBJ2-7	-	TGTGCCAGCAGCGTAGCCGTCGGGTCCACCTACGAGCAGTACTTC	CASSVAVGSTYEQYF
TRBV7-2	TRBD1	TRBJ1-3	-	TGTGCCAGCAGCTTAGGAAGGGGGCCTAGCTCTGGAAACACCATATATTTT	CASSLGRGPSSGNTIYF
TRBV6-1	TRBD1	TRBJ1-5	few	TGTGCCAGCAGAGGAGGACAGGCTAATCAGCCCCAGCATTTT	CASRGGQANQPQHF
TRBV29-1	-	TRBJ2-5	-	TGCAGCGTTGAAGTTGGTAGCGATTGGCAAGAGACCCAGTACTTC	CSVEVGSDWQETQYF
TRBV7-8	-	TRBJ2-7	-	TGTGCCAGCAGCTTAGGGGGGGCAGAGACCTACGAGCAGTACTTC	CASSLGGAETYEQYF
TRBV5-1	-	TRBJ2-7	-	TGCGCCAGCAGCTCTGGTCCCACAGGGGAGCAGTACTTC	CASSSGPTGEQYF
TRBV18	-	TRBJ2-3	-	TGTGCCAGCTCACCAGGGATTGGAAGCACAGATACGCAGTATTTT	CASSPGIGSTDTQYF
TRBV2	-	TRBJ2-1	few	TGTGCCAGCAGTGAACTGGCTATTTACAATGAGCAGTTCTTC	CASSELAIYNEQFF
TRBV2	TRBD1	TRBJ1-1	-	TGTGCCAGCAGCGCGGGACAGTTTGAAGCTTTCTTT	CASSAGQFEAFF
TRBV7-9	TRBD1	TRBJ1-1	many	TGTGCCAGCAGCCCACAGACAGGGGTGGTCGCTGAAGCTTTCTTT	CASSPQTGVVAEAFF
TRBV5-4	-	TRBJ1-4	-	TGTGCCAGCAGCTTGGAACAGTTTGGTGAAAAACTGTTTTTT	CASSLEQFGEKLFF
TRBV9	-	TRBJ2-7	-	TGTGCCAAGTTGTCGCCAAACCGGCGCTACGAGCAGTACTTC	CAKLSPNRRYEQYF
TRBV6-1	TRBD1	TRBJ2-7	-	TGTGCCAGCAGCGGACAGGGTTTGCCCTACTACGAGCAGTACTTC	CASSGQGLPYYEQYF
TRBV6-6	-	TRBJ1-1	-	TGTGCCAGCAGTTACGACAGAGTTAATGAAGCTTTCTTT	CASSYDRVNEAFF
TRBV7-6	TRBD2	TRBJ2-7	-	TGTGCCAGCAGCTCAAGCGGGATAACCCTCGAGCAGTACTTC	CASSSSGITLEQYF
TRBV18	TRBD1	TRBJ2-5	-	TGTGCCAGCTCTCACGGGACAGGGTCGTTCGAGACCCAGTACTTC	CASSHGTGSFETQYF
TRBV14	-	TRBJ1-3	once	TGTGCCAGCAGCCAAGAGTGGACGGCTAATCGAAACACCATATATTTT	CASSQEWTANRNTIYF
TRBV27	TRBD2	TRBJ2-7	-	TGTGCCAGCAGTTTATTCTCGACTAGCCGCTACGAGCAGTACTTC	CASSLFSTSRYEQYF
TRBV7-3	-	TRBJ2-7	-	TGTGCCAGCAGCCCGGGCCCCGGGTACGAGCAGTACTTC	CASSPGPGYEQYF
TRBV7-9	-	TRBJ1-4	-	TGTGCCAGCAGAATCACCTCTGGGGCAACTAATGAAAAACTGTTTTTT	CASRITSGATNEKLFF
TRBV5-6	TRBD1	TRBJ2-3	-	TGTGCCAGCATGGGACAGGGTCTTGGGACAGATACGCAGTATTTT	CASMGQGLGTDTQYF
TRBV4-1	-	TRBJ2-1	-	TGCGCCAGCAGCCAAGCCGACACCTCCTTCTACAATGAGCAGTTCTTC	CASSQADTSFYNEQFF
TRBV6-6	TRBD1	TRBJ1-2	-	TGTGCCAGCAGGCCGCAGAAGGACAGGGGGCCGGGCTACACCTTC	CASRPQKDRGPGYTF
TRBV7-2	-	TRBJ2-3	few	TGTGCCAGCAGCTCCATAGCGGAGGGGACAGATACGCAGTATTTT	CASSSIAEGTDTQYF
TRBV28	-	TRBJ1-5	-	TGTGCCAGCAGTCTCCAGGGGCCGAACAATCAGCCCCAGCATTTT	CASSLQGPNNQPQHF
TRBV5-4	-	TRBJ2-5	-	TGTGCCAGCAGCTTGGCCGGTTTAGCGCACCAAGAGACCCAGTACTTC	CASSLAGLAHQETQYF
TRBV7-2	-	TRBJ1-4	few	TGTGCCAGCAGCTCTCGGGCGTCTGGAAAACTGTTTTTT	CASSSRASGKLFF
TRBV18	-	TRBJ1-5	-	TGTGCCAGCTCACTATTCCCCGGCCCCGGAAACAATCAGCCCCAGCATTTT	CASSLFPGPGNNQPQHF
TRBV28	-	TRBJ1-5	-	TGTGCCAGCAGTTTAAGCCCCAATCAGCCCCAGCATTTT	CASSLSPNQPQHF
TRBV5-1	TRBD2	TRBJ2-2	many	TGCGCCAGCAGCTCCTTGGCGGGAGGCCTGAACACCGGGGAGCTGTTTTTT	CASSSLAGGLNTGELFF
TRBV18	-	TRBJ2-7	-	TGTGCCAGCTCACCGCAGGGTGCCGAGCAGTACTTC	CASSPQGAEQYF
TRBV10-2	TRBD1	TRBJ2-7	-	TGCGCCAGTACTGAGGACAGGGACTACGAGCAGTACTTC	CASTEDRDYEQYF
TRBV5-1	-	TRBJ2-5	many	TGCGCCAGCAGCTTAGGACAGCAAGGGGCCCAGTACTTC	CASSLGQQGAQYF
TRBV27	TRBD1	TRBJ1-2	-	TGTGCCAGCAGCCCACAGACAGGGGGTGGAGGAACTGGCTACACCTTC	CASSPQTGGGGTGYTF
TRBV5-6	TRBD1	TRBJ2-4	-	TGTGCCAGCAGCGTAGGACAGGGGGCAAACATTCAGTACTTC	CASSVGQGANIQYF
TRBV7-7	-	TRBJ2-1	-	TGTGCCAGCAGCTTAGTGGGTGGTGAGCAGTTCTTC	CASSLVGGEQFF
TRBV7-9	-	TRBJ2-1	-	TGTGCCAGCAGCTTCCGGACCAGTGACAGCTCCTACAATGAGCAGTTCTTC	CASSFRTSDSSYNEQFF
TRBV5-1	-	TRBJ2-5	-	TGCGCCAGCAATAGTGGACAGTCGGGAGAGACCCAGTACTTC	CASNSGQSGETQYF